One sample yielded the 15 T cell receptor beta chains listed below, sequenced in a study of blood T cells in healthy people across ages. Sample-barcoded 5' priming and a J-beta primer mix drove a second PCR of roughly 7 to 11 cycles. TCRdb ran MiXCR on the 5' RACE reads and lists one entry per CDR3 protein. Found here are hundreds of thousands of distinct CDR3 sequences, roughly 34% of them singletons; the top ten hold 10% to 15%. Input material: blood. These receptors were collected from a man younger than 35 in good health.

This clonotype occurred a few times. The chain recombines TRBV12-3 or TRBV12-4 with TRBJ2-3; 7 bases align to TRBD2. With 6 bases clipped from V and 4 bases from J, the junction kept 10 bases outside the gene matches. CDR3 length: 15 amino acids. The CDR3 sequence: CASSKLALGSDTQYF. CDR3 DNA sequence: TGTGCCAGCAGCAAACTAGCGCTAGGGTCAGATACGCAGTATTTT.

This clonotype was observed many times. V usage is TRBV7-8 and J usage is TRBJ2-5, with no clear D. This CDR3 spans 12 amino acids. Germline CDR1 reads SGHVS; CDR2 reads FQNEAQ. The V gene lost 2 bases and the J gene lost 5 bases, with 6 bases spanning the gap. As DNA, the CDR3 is TGTGCCAGCAGCTTACGCCCGGAGACCCAGTACTTC. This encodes CASSLRPETQYF.

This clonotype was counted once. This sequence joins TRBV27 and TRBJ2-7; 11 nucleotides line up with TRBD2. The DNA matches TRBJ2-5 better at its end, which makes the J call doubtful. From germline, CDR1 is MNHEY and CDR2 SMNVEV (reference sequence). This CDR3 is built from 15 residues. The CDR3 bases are TGTGCCAGCAGTGCTACTAGCGGGAGTAGGGTGACCCAGTACTTC. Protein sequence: CASSATSGSRVTQYF.

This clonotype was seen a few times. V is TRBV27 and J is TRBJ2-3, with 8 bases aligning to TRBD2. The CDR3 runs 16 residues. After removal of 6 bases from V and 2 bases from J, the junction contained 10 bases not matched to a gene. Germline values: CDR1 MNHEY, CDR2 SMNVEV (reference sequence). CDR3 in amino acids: CASSSLGRGATDTQYF. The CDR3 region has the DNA TGTGCCAGCAGCTCCCTAGGGCGGGGGGCCACAGATACGCAGTATTTT.

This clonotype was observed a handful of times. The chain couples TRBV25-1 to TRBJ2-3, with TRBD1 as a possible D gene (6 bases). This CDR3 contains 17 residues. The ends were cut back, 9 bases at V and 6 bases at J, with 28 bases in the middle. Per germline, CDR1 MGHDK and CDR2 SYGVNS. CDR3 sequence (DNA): TGTGCCAGTTGGCCTAGGACAGACCCCAGATTTATGGATACGCAGTATTTT. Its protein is CASWPRTDPRFMDTQYF.

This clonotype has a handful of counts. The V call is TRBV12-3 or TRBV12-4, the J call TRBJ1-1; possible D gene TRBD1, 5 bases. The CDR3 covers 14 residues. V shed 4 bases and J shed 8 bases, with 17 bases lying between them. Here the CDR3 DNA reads TGTGCCAGCAGTTGGGGGGGGTCGGGGGTGGAAGCTTTCTTT. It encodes CASSWGGSGVEAFF.

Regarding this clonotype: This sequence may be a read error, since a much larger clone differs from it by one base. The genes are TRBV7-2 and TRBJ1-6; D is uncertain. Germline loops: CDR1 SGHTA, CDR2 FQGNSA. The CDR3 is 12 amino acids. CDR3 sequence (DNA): TGTGCCAGCAGCGGAGGAGATTCATCCCTCCACTTT. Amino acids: CASSGGDSSLHF.

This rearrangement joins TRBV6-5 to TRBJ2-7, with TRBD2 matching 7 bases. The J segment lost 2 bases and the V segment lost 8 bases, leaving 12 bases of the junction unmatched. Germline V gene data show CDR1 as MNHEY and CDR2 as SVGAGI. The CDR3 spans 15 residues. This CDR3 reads CASGRGRASPYEQYF. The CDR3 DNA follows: TGTGCCAGCGGGAGGGGAAGGGCGAGCCCCTACGAGCAGTACTTC.

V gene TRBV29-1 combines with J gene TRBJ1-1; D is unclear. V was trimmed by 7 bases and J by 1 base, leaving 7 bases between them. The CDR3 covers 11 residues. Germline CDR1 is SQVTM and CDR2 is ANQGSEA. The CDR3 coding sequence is TGCAGCGGCGACTCGAACACTGAAGCTTTCTTT. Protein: CSGDSNTEAFF.

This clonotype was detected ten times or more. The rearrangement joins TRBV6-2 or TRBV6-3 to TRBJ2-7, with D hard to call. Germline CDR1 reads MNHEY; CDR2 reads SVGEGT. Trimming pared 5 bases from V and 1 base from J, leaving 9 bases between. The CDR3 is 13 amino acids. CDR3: CASSDRESYEQYF. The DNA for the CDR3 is TGTGCCAGCAGTGATAGGGAATCCTACGAGCAGTACTTC.

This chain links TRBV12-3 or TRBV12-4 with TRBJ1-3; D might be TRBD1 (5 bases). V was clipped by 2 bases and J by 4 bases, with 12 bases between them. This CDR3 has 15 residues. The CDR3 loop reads CASSLTEGFGNTIYF. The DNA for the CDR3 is TGTGCCAGCAGTTTAACGGAGGGGTTCGGAAACACCATATATTTT.

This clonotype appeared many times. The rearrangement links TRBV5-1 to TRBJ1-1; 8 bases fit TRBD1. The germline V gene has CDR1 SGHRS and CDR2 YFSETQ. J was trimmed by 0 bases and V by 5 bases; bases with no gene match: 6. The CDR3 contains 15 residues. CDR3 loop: CASRDREGLNTEAFF. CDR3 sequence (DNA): TGCGCCAGCAGGGACAGGGAAGGTCTGAACACTGAAGCTTTCTTT. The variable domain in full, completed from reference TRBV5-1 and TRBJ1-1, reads KAGVTQTPRYLIKTRGQQVTLSCSPISGHRSVSWYQQTPGQGLQFLFEYFSETQRNKGNFPGRFSGRQFSNSRSEMNVSTLELGDSALYLCASRDREGLNTEAFFGQGTRLTVV.

CDR3 sequence (DNA): TGTGCCAGCAGCCGTTCGGGGTGGACAGTGCTCTACCAAGAGACCCAGTACTTC. Encoded protein: CASSRSGWTVLYQETQYF. V usage is TRBV5-6 and J usage is TRBJ2-5; tentatively, D is TRBD1 (6 bases). Germline-derived CDR1 and CDR2 are SGHDT and YYEEEE. This CDR3 spans 18 amino acids. V lost 4 bases and J 0 bases, leaving 22 bases between the germline ends.

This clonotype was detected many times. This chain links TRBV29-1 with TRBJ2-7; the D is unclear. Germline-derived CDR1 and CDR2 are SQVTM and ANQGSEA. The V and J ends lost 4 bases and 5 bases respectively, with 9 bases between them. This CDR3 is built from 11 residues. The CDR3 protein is CSVVSLHEQYF. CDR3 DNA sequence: TGCAGCGTTGTGTCCCTCCACGAGCAGTACTTC.

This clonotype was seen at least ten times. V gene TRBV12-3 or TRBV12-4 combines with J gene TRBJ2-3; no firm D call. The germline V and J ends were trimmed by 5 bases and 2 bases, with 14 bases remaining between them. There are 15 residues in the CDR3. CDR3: CASSLSRGFTDTQYF. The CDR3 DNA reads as TGTGCCAGCAGTCTCTCCAGAGGATTCACAGATACGCAGTATTTT.